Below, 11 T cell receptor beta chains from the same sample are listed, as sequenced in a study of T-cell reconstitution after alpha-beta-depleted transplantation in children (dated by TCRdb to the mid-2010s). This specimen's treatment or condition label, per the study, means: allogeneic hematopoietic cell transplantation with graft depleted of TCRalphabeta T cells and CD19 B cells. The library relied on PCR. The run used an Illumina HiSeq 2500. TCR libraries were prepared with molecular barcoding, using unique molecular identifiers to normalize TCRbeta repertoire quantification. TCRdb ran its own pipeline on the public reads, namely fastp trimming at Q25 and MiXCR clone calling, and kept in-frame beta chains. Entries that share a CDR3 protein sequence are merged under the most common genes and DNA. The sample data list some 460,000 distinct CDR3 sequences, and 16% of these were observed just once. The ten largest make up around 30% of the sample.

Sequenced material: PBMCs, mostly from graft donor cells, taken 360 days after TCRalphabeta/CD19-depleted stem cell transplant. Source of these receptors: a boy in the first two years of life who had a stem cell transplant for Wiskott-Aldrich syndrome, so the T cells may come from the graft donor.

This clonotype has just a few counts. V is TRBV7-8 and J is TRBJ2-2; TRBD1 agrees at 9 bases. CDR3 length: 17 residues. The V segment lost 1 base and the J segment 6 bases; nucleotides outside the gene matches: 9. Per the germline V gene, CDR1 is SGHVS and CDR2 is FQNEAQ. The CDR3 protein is CASSLVTGGVWAGELFF. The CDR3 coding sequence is TGTGCCAGCAGCTTAGTAACAGGGGGCGTATGGGCCGGGGAGCTGTTTTTT.

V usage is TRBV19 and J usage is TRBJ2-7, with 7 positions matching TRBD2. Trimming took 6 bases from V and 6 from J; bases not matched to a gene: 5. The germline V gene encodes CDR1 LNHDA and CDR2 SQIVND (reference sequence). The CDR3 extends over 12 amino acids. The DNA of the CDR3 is TGTGCCAGTAGGCCGGGACTACGCGAGCAGTACTTC. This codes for CASRPGLREQYF.

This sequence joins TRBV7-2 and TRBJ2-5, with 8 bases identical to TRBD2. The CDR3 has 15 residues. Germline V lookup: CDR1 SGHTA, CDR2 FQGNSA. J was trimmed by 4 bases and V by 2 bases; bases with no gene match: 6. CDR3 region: CASSLLGGAGETQYF. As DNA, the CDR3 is TGTGCCAGCAGCTTACTCGGGGGGGCGGGAGAGACCCAGTACTTC.

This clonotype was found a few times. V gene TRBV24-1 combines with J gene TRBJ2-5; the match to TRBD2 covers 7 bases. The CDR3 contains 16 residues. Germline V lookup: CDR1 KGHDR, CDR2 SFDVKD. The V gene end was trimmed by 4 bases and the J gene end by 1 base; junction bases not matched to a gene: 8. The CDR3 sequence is CATSEHGLDLQETQYF. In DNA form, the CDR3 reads TGTGCCACCAGTGAGCATGGACTAGACCTCCAAGAGACCCAGTACTTC.

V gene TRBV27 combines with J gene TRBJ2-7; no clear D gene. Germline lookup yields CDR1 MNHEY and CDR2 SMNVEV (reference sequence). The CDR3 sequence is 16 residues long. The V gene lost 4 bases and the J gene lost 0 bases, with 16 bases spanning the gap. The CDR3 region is CASSYPFDSSSYEQYF. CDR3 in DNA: TGTGCCAGCAGTTACCCCTTTGACTCGAGCTCCTACGAGCAGTACTTC.

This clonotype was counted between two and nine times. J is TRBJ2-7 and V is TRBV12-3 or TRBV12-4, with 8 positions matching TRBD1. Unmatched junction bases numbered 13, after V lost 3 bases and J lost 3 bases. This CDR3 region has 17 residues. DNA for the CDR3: TGTGCCAGCAGTTTGTCCGCAGGGGGCTCGGGTAACTACGAGCAGTACTTC. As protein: CASSLSAGGSGNYEQYF.

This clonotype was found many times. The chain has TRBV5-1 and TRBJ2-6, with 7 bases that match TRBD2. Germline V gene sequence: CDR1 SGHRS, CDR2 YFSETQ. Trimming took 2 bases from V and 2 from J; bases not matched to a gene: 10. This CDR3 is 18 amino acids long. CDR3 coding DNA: TGCGCCAGCAGCTTCCGGACTAGTCCCATAGCTGGGGCCAACGTCCTGACTTTC. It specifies CASSFRTSPIAGANVLTF. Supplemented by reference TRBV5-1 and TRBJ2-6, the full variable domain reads KAGVTQTPRYLIKTRGQQVTLSCSPISGHRSVSWYQQTPGQGLQFLFEYFSETQRNKGNFPGRFSGRQFSNSRSEMNVSTLELGDSALYLCASSFRTSPIAGANVLTFGAGSRLTVL.

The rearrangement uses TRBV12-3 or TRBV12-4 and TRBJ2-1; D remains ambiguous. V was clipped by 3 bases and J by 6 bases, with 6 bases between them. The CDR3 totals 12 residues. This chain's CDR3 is CASSFDSNEQFF. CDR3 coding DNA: TGTGCCAGCAGTTTCGACTCCAATGAGCAGTTCTTC.

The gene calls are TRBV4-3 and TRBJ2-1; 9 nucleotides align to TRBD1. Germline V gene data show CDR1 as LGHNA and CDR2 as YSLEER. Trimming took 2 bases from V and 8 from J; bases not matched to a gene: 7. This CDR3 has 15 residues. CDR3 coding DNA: TGCGCCAGCAGCCAACATGGACAGGGGATTGATGAGCAGTTCTTC. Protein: CASSQHGQGIDEQFF.

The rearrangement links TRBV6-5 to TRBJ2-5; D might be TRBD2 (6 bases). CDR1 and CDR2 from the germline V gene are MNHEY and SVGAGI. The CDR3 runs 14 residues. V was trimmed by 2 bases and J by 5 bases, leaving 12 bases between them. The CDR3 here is CASSYPGGQETQYF. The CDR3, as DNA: TGTGCCAGCAGTTACCCCGGAGGGCAGGAGACCCAGTACTTC.

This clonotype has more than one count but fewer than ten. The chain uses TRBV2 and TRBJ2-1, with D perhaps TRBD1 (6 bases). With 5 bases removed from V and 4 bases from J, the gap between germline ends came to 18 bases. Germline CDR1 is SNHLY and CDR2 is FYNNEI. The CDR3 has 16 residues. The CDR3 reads CASSPRGGGFYNEQFF. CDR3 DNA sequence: TGTGCCAGCAGTCCCAGGGGCGGTGGTTTTTACAATGAGCAGTTCTTC.